These T cell receptor beta chains were read from a single sample in a study of cytomegalovirus exposure and HLA in healthy donors. This table comes from immunoSEQ multiplex PCR, and its TCRdb copy is limited to in-frame clones, with some not included. The table includes roughly 98,000 clones, 60% to 75% detected once. Sequenced sample: PBMCs. All receptors derive from a woman between 70 and 85 years old in good health and CMV-seropositive. Each CDR3 is given with its conserved first and last residue. D genes are given only for firm matches. A clone size is listed for some rows: how often the clone was seen (once, few, many), or a class if it is expanded.

J: TRBJ1-1; size: NA; V: TRBV29-1; D: NA; CDR3: CSGSRGMNTEAFF; DNA: TGCAGCGGCAGCAGGGGAATGAACACTGAAGCTTTCTTT
J: TRBJ1-1; size: NA; V: TRBV19; D: NA; CDR3: CASRPNGGEAFF; DNA: TGTGCCAGTAGACCAAACGGAGGTGAAGCTTTCTTT
J: TRBJ2-3; size: NA; V: TRBV15; D: TRBD2; CDR3: CATSRVVAGGLDTQYF; DNA: TGTGCCACCAGCAGAGTGGTAGCGGGGGGATTAGATACGCAGTATTTT
J: TRBJ2-1; size: NA; V: TRBV7-3; D: TRBD1; CDR3: CASSASPDRVKFF; DNA: TGTGCCAGCAGCGCAAGCCCAGACAGGGTAAAGTTCTTC
J: TRBJ2-2; size: few; V: TRBV19; D: TRBD2; CDR3: CASQREALFANTGELFF; DNA: TGTGCCAGTCAGCGGGAGGCCCTGTTCGCGAACACCGGGGAGCTGTTTTTT
J: TRBJ2-3; size: NA; V: TRBV6-5; D: NA; CDR3: CASRLGAPGTDTQYF; DNA: TGTGCCAGCCGCCTAGGGGCCCCTGGCACAGATACGCAGTATTTT
J: TRBJ1-6; size: NA; V: TRBV2; D: NA; CDR3: CASSETGQGNSPLHF; DNA: TGTGCCAGCAGTGAAACGGGGCAGGGGAATTCACCCCTCCACTTT
J: TRBJ2-7; size: NA; V: TRBV19; D: TRBD2; CDR3: CASSRAGAIYEQYF; DNA: TGTGCCAGTAGTAGAGCGGGGGCGATTTACGAGCAGTACTTC
J: TRBJ1-6; size: NA; V: TRBV5-1; D: NA; CDR3: CASSPLTLSSYNSPLHF; DNA: TGCGCCAGCAGCCCTCTGACTCTCAGCTCCTATAATTCACCCCTCCACTTT
J: TRBJ1-4; size: once; V: TRBV5-1; D: TRBD1; CDR3: CASSQGQAGNEKLFF; DNA: TGCGCCAGCAGCCAAGGACAGGCGGGGAATGAAAAACTGTTTTTT
J: TRBJ2-7; size: NA; V: TRBV2; D: TRBD2; CDR3: CASSRTSGYEQYF; DNA: TGTGCCAGCAGTAGGACTAGCGGTTACGAGCAGTACTTC
J: TRBJ1-1; size: NA; V: TRBV11-2; D: NA; CDR3: CASSLDHGQKQVEAFF; DNA: TGTGCCAGCAGCTTAGACCATGGGCAGAAGCAGGTTGAAGCTTTCTTT
J: TRBJ2-1; size: NA; V: TRBV19; D: TRBD2; CDR3: CASSISLGGSSRNEQFF; DNA: TGTGCCAGTAGTATATCACTCGGCGGGAGTAGTCGGAATGAGCAGTTCTTC
J: TRBJ2-7; size: NA; V: TRBV30; D: TRBD1; CDR3: CAWTRTGTSYEQYF; DNA: TGTGCCTGGACCCGGACAGGAACATCCTACGAGCAGTACTTC
J: TRBJ2-5; size: NA; V: TRBV4-1; D: NA; CDR3: CASSQVAGQETQYF; DNA: TGCGCCAGCAGCCAAGTCGCAGGCCAAGAGACCCAGTACTTC
J: TRBJ2-1; size: once; V: TRBV6-1; D: TRBD2; CDR3: CASSGTPRAGGIHEQFF; DNA: TGTGCCAGCAGTGGAACCCCGAGAGCGGGGGGCATCCATGAGCAGTTCTTC
J: TRBJ2-7; size: NA; V: TRBV19; D: NA; CDR3: CASSMVLLGGEQYF; DNA: TGTGCCAGTAGTATGGTTTTACTGGGAGGCGAGCAGTACTTC
J: TRBJ2-5; size: NA; V: TRBV11-2; D: TRBD2; CDR3: CASSPGTSGSRRQETQYF; DNA: TGTGCCAGCAGCCCAGGGACTAGCGGGAGTCGACGGCAAGAGACCCAGTACTTC
J: TRBJ2-5; size: NA; V: TRBV7-3; D: TRBD1; CDR3: CASSSGTGLTETQYF; DNA: TGTGCCAGCAGCTCCGGGACAGGCCTCACGGAGACCCAGTACTTC
J: TRBJ2-7; size: NA; V: TRBV5-1; D: TRBD2; CDR3: CASSFSRGGARSSYEQYF; DNA: TGCGCCAGCAGCTTTAGTCGGGGGGGCGCCAGGAGCTCCTACGAGCAGTACTTC
J: TRBJ2-5; size: NA; V: TRBV9; D: NA; CDR3: CASSVAVQETQYF; DNA: TGTGCCAGCAGCGTTGCAGTTCAAGAGACCCAGTACTTC
J: TRBJ2-2; size: NA; V: TRBV2; D: TRBD2; CDR3: CASSWTSGNTGELFF; DNA: TGTGCCAGCAGTTGGACTAGCGGTAACACCGGGGAGCTGTTTTTT
J: TRBJ1-5; size: NA; V: TRBV5-8; D: TRBD1; CDR3: CASSWWTGSNSNQPQHF; DNA: TGTGCCAGCAGCTGGTGGACAGGCAGTAATAGCAATCAGCCCCAGCATTTT
J: TRBJ2-7; size: NA; V: TRBV2; D: TRBD1; CDR3: CATRDRGYEQYF; DNA: TGTGCCACCCGGGACAGGGGTTACGAGCAGTACTTC
J: TRBJ2-1; size: NA; V: TRBV7-9; D: NA; CDR3: CASSFQPGAIVQPYNEQFF; DNA: TGTGCCAGCAGCTTCCAACCTGGGGCCATTGTGCAACCCTACAATGAGCAGTTCTTC
J: TRBJ2-3; size: NA; V: TRBV2; D: TRBD2; CDR3: CASRSLPAGGTDTQYF; DNA: TGTGCCAGCAGGTCCCTACCAGCGGGAGGGACAGATACGCAGTATTTT
J: TRBJ2-1; size: NA; V: TRBV11-2; D: TRBD2; CDR3: CASRPPRMTSGVYNEQFF; DNA: TGTGCCAGCAGGCCGCCCCGGATGACTAGCGGGGTTTACAATGAGCAGTTCTTC
J: TRBJ2-2; size: NA; V: TRBV5-4; D: NA; CDR3: CASSTGGRGGTGELFF; DNA: TGTGCCAGCAGCACTGGAGGCAGGGGTGGTACCGGGGAGCTGTTTTTT
J: TRBJ2-1; size: NA; V: TRBV7-9; D: NA; CDR3: CASSYPRGVVDNEQFF; DNA: TGTGCCAGCAGCTACCCCCGGGGAGTGGTCGACAATGAGCAGTTCTTC
J: TRBJ2-1; size: NA; V: TRBV18; D: NA; CDR3: CASSQMTSYNEQFF; DNA: TGTGCCAGCTCACAGATGACTAGCTACAATGAGCAGTTCTTC
J: TRBJ1-1; size: NA; V: TRBV29-1; D: NA; CDR3: CSVWGQGFTAFF; DNA: TGCAGCGTTTGGGGGCAGGGGTTTACTGCTTTCTTT